These 9 T cell receptor beta chains originate from one sample sequenced in a study of beta chain features in type 1 diabetes. Overall study results and limits: In every one of the four CD4+ subsets, TCRB CDR3s were moderately but significantly shorter in Type 1 diabetes patients.

Reverse transcribing all isolated RNA meant expressed TCRB transcripts were sequenced. Generated by immunoSEQ multiplex PCR, the TCRdb table keeps only in-frame clones and is missing some. The repertoire has about 710,000 clones, over 12% of them found once; the top ten carry roughly 0.04%. Their target antigens are unknown. Sequenced material: naive CD4+ T cells from blood. The source of these receptors is a man younger than 35 with type 1 diabetes.

This chain connects TRBV5-1 to TRBJ1-5, with 7 bases that match TRBD1. The CDR3 totals 16 residues. Germline-derived CDR1 and CDR2 are SGHRS and YFSETQ. After removal of 3 bases from V and 7 bases from J, the junction contained 13 bases not matched to a gene. CDR3 DNA sequence: TGCGCCAGCAGCTGGGACAGCGCCTCTAAACCGCAGCCCCAGCATTTT. It translates to CASSWDSASKPQPQHF.

The chain has TRBV7-6 and TRBJ2-1, with D perhaps being TRBD1 or TRBD2 (5 bases each). CDR3 size: 16 residues. Trimming removed 1 base from V and 8 bases from J, with 18 bases in between. Looked up from germline, CDR1 is SGHVS and CDR2 is FNYEAQ. Written as DNA, the CDR3 is TGTGCCAGCAGCTTAGGTTCTAAGCCCGTGGGGGATGAGCAGTTCTTC. Amino acid sequence: CASSLGSKPVGDEQFF.

The chain has TRBV7-3 and TRBJ2-2, with D possibly matching TRBD2 (6 bases). The germline V and J ends were trimmed by 0 bases and 6 bases, with 17 bases remaining between them. Looked up from germline, CDR1 is SGHTA and CDR2 is FQGTGA. The CDR3 consists of 17 residues. The CDR3 DNA follows: TGTGCCAGCAGCTTAACGGCCGGCAGGGTAGCGGCCGGGGAGCTGTTTTTT. Translated, it gives CASSLTAGRVAAGELFF. The entire variable domain, with the rest obtained from reference TRBV7-3 and TRBJ2-2, is as follows: GAGVSQTPSNKVTEKGKYVELRCDPISGHTALYWYRQSLGQGPEFLIYFQGTGAADDSGLPNDRFFAVRPEGSVSTLKIQRTERGDSAVYLCASSLTAGRVAAGELFFGEGSRLTVL.

This clone showed up just a few times. V is TRBV4-3 and J is TRBJ2-5, with unresolved D. The V and J ends lost 3 bases and 1 base respectively, with 9 bases between them. CDR1 and CDR2 from the germline V gene are LGHNA and YSLEER. The CDR3 covers 14 residues. The CDR3 sequence: CASSHSGGQETQYF. Here the CDR3 DNA reads TGCGCCAGCAGCCACTCAGGTGGCCAAGAGACCCAGTACTTC.

V gene TRBV11-1 combines with J gene TRBJ2-7, with 9 bases aligning to TRBD1. Germline loops: CDR1 SGHAT, CDR2 FQDESV (reference sequence). The CDR3 length is 15 residues. Germline trimming cut 5 bases from V and 0 bases from J; bases unmatched to any gene: 5. CDR3 loop: CASSPGTGYSYEQYF. CDR3 coding DNA: TGTGCCAGCAGCCCAGGGACAGGGTACTCCTACGAGCAGTACTTC.

The chain has TRBV27 and TRBJ2-7; TRBD1 agrees at 11 bases. Germline V gene lookup returns CDR1 MNHEY and CDR2 SMNVEV (reference sequence). This CDR3 has 13 residues. V dropped 6 bases and J dropped 3; count of bases not matched to a gene: 1. CDR3 loop: CASSGTGGYEQYF. CDR3 nucleotide sequence: TGTGCCAGCAGCGGGACAGGGGGCTACGAGCAGTACTTC.

This chain uses TRBV5-1 with TRBJ2-7; a weak D match, TRBD1 (6 bases). This CDR3 spans 12 amino acids. V lost 7 bases and J lost 6, with 14 bases in between. In germline, CDR1 is SGHRS, CDR2 YFSETQ. In DNA form, the CDR3 reads TGCGCCAGCGGAGTACAGGGATTCGAGCAGTACTTC. Protein product: CASGVQGFEQYF.

J is TRBJ2-6 and V is TRBV7-6; D possibly uses TRBD1 or TRBD2 (5 bases each). Deletions cut 5 bases from V and 0 bases from J, with 17 bases between. CDR1 and CDR2 (germline): SGHVS, FNYEAQ. The CDR3 loop spans 18 amino acids. In DNA, the CDR3 is TGTGCCAGCAGCCCCCGGGACCCATACTACTCTGGGGCCAACGTCCTGACTTTC. Its translation: CASSPRDPYYSGANVLTF.

The chain employs TRBV28 and TRBJ2-7; 9 nucleotides align to TRBD1. The CDR3 covers 16 residues. Trimming removed 7 bases from V and 0 bases from J; junction bases left unmatched: 10. Germline CDR1 MDHEN, CDR2 SYDVKM. The CDR3, as DNA: TGTGCCAGCACCTTACTCCGGGACAGGGTCTCCTACGAGCAGTACTTC. This codes for CASTLLRDRVSYEQYF. The whole variable domain, filled in from reference TRBV28 and TRBJ2-7, reads DVKVTQSSRYLVKRTGEKVFLECVQDMDHENMFWYRQDPGLGLRLIYFSYDVKMKEKGDIPEGYSVSREKKERFSLILESASTNQTSMYLCASTLLRDRVSYEQYFGPGTRLTVT.